One and the same sample provided the 7 T cell receptor beta chains below, sequenced in a study of shared clonotypes between healthy human individuals. CD45RO-negative cells were positively selected for CCR7, leaving out terminally differentiated effector memory CD45RA+ cells. Profiled with immunoSEQ multiplex PCR; TCRdb holds only in-frame clones, not every one. Of around 650,000 clones in the sample, about 96% were seen once. Sequencing was done on a sample of naive CD8+ T cells sorted from blood. Receptors originate from a woman under 40 in good health.

The chain uses TRBV19 and TRBJ2-7, with no clear D. From germline, CDR1 is LNHDA and CDR2 SQIVND (reference sequence). With 3 bases removed from V and 3 bases from J, the gap between germline ends came to 12 bases. The CDR3 sequence is 14 residues long. CDR3 nucleotides: TGTGCCAGTAGTATGTTGGCGAGTTTCTACGAGCAGTACTTC. This codes for CASSMLASFYEQYF.

The chain joins TRBV5-6 to TRBJ2-1; possibly TRBD1 or TRBD2 for D (5 bases each). The length of the CDR3 is 14 residues. The V and J ends lost 4 bases and 4 bases respectively, with 12 bases between them. CDR1 is SGHDT and CDR2 is YYEEEE in the germline V gene. CDR3 amino acids: CASSKGTGYNEQFF. The CDR3 DNA follows: TGTGCCAGCAGCAAAGGGACGGGGTACAATGAGCAGTTCTTC.

The chain is built from TRBV13 and TRBJ2-7, with D unclear. Germline V gene lookup returns CDR1 PRHDT and CDR2 FYEKMQ (reference sequence). This CDR3 region has 16 residues. V was cut by 5 bases and J by 4 bases, with 21 bases left in between. The CDR3 loop reads CASSLPPIWVLYEQYF. The CDR3 bases are TGTGCCAGCAGCCTACCCCCTATATGGGTCTTGTACGAGCAGTACTTC.

The genes are TRBV19 and TRBJ2-7, with TRBD1 matching 7 bases. CDR1 is LNHDA and CDR2 is SQIVND in the germline V gene (reference sequence). V lost 3 bases, J lost 3 bases, and 8 bases stayed unmatched. This CDR3 spans 15 amino acids. CDR3 sequence (DNA): TGTGCCAGTAGTATCGAAACAGGGGTTGGCTACGAGCAGTACTTC. Translating it yields CASSIETGVGYEQYF.

The table lists this clone with a count of one. The rearrangement joins TRBV9 to TRBJ2-1; D is ambiguous. Germline CDR1 and CDR2: SGDLS and YYNGEE. Between the trimmed V and J ends, which lost 0 bases and 0 bases, there was a span of 7 bases. The CDR3 has 15 amino acids. The CDR3 DNA follows: TGTGCCAGCAGCGTAGATACAGTCTCCTACAATGAGCAGTTCTTC. Amino acids: CASSVDTVSYNEQFF.

The chain carries TRBV5-6 and TRBJ2-1; no clear D gene. V shed 0 bases and J shed 8 bases, with 9 bases lying between them. This CDR3 region has 13 residues. Per the germline V gene, CDR1 is SGHDT and CDR2 is YYEEEE. The CDR3: CASSLGLVHEQFF. As DNA, the CDR3 is TGTGCCAGCAGCTTGGGCCTAGTCCATGAGCAGTTCTTC. Combining the CDR3 with reference TRBV5-6 and TRBJ2-1 gives the whole variable domain DAGVTQSPTHLIKTRGQQVTLRCSPKSGHDTVSWYQQALGQGPQFIFQYYEEEERQRGNFPDRFSGHQFPNYSSELNVNALLLGDSALYLCASSLGLVHEQFFGPGTRLTVL.

The chain combines TRBV21-1 with TRBJ2-1; the table gives TRBD1 as D, unverified against the DNA. TRBV21-1 is a listed pseudogene. This CDR3 has 17 amino acids. Here the CDR3 reads CASSKRGGGGLYNEQFF. CDR3 nucleotide sequence: TGTGCCAGCAGCAAGAGAGGGGGCGGAGGACTTTACAATGAGCAGTTCTTC.